The rows below give T cell receptor beta chains drawn from one sample of a study of blood T cell repertoires in COVID-19. The repertoire was sequenced with immunoSEQ multiplex PCR; TCRdb's copy has only in-frame clones and lacks some. The data contain about 230,000 clones, more than 75% of them singletons. Material for sequencing was PBMCs or T cells enriched from blood (not recorded which). The source is a man younger than 35 who had recovered from COVID-19. The CDR3 runs from the conserved cysteine through the conserved F or W. D genes are given only for firm matches. Where a row states a size, it is once, few, many or the class of an expanded clone; other rows omit it.

v_call	j_call	d_call	clone_size	cdr3_aa	cdr3_nt
TRBV6-5	TRBJ1-5	TRBD1	-	CASSLFRGQGQPQHF	TGTGCCAGCAGTTTGTTCAGGGGGCAAGGTCAGCCCCAGCATTTT
TRBV6-1	TRBJ2-7	-	few	CASSEPTRSYEQYF	TGTGCCAGCAGTGAACCGACGAGGTCCTACGAGCAGTACTTC
TRBV5-1	TRBJ1-1	-	-	CASSLASGEEAFF	TGCGCCAGCAGCTTAGCTTCGGGGGAGGAAGCTTTCTTT
TRBV5-1	TRBJ1-4	TRBD1	-	CASSPGQGMANEKLFF	TGCGCCAGCAGCCCTGGACAGGGAATGGCTAATGAAAAACTGTTTTTT
TRBV19	TRBJ2-5	TRBD1	-	CASSTYNRGQGIYAAETQYF	TGTGCCAGTAGTACTTACAACCGGGGACAGGGAATCTACGCAGCAGAGACCCAGTACTTC
TRBV10-1	TRBJ2-1	TRBD1	few	CASSGTGTGGYNEQFF	TGCGCCAGCAGTGGAACCGGGACAGGGGGCTACAATGAGCAGTTCTTC
TRBV7-6	TRBJ1-2	TRBD1	-	CASSPDRGNYGYTF	TGTGCCAGCAGCCCGGACAGGGGTAACTATGGCTACACCTTC
TRBV7-7	TRBJ2-5	-	-	CASSQQVQETQYF	TGTGCTAGCAGCCAACAGGTTCAAGAGACCCAGTACTTC
TRBV27	TRBJ1-1	-	-	CASSWGEMNTEAFF	TGTGCCAGCAGTTGGGGGGAAATGAACACTGAAGCTTTCTTT
TRBV6-1	TRBJ1-2	-	-	CASSEGGGRSAFGYTF	TGTGCCAGCAGTGAAGGGGGGGGGAGGTCAGCGTTTGGCTACACCTTC
TRBV4-2	TRBJ2-3	-	-	CASRTWGGEKATDTQYF	TGTGCCAGCAGAACCTGGGGGGGCGAAAAGGCCACAGATACGCAGTATTTT
TRBV6-1	TRBJ2-1	TRBD1	-	CASSEPGQGSNEQFF	TGTGCCAGCAGTGAACCGGGACAGGGTTCCAATGAGCAGTTCTTC
TRBV24-1	TRBJ1-2	TRBD1	-	CATSDDRVFGYTF	TGTGCCACCAGTGATGACAGGGTCTTTGGCTACACCTTC
TRBV28	TRBJ2-4	TRBD1	once	CASSPDRGGNIQYF	TGTGCCAGCAGTCCTGACAGGGGTGGCAACATTCAGTACTTC
TRBV5-1	TRBJ2-2	-	-	CASRPPGHWNTGELFF	TGCGCCAGCAGACCGCCGGGACACTGGAACACCGGGGAGCTGTTTTTT
TRBV30	TRBJ2-2	-	-	CAWANRVPGELFF	TGTGCCTGGGCGAACAGGGTACCGGGGGAGCTGTTTTTT
TRBV4-1	TRBJ1-1	-	once	CASSQVQAGEAFF	TGCGCCAGCAGCCAAGTACAGGCCGGGGAAGCTTTCTTT
TRBV7-9	TRBJ2-1	-	-	CASSSRDSLGEQFF	TGTGCCAGCAGCTCCCGGGACTCACTAGGGGAGCAGTTCTTC
TRBV27	TRBJ1-1	-	-	CASSLSREGGTEAFF	TGTGCCAGCAGTTTATCGAGGGAAGGTGGGACTGAAGCTTTCTTT
TRBV5-1	TRBJ2-5	TRBD1	once	CASSPGQGSLETQYF	TGCGCCAGCAGCCCGGGACAGGGGAGCCTGGAGACCCAGTACTTC
TRBV5-1	TRBJ1-2	TRBD1	-	CASSPSGGGYTF	TGCGCCAGCAGCCCATCAGGGGGAGGCTACACCTTC
TRBV3-1/TRBV3-2	TRBJ2-3	-	-	CASSQDYKRTDTQYF	TGTGCCAGCAGCCAAGACTATAAACGGACAGATACGCAGTATTTT
TRBV4-1	TRBJ1-5	-	-	CASSRGGDQPQHF	TGCGCCAGCAGCCGGGGAGGGGATCAGCCCCAGCATTTT
TRBV7-9	TRBJ1-1	-	once	CASSLGGVNTEAFF	TGTGCCAGCAGCCTGGGAGGGGTTAACACTGAAGCTTTCTTT
TRBV28	TRBJ1-5	-	-	CASSPQDRNQPQHF	TGTGCCAGCAGTCCACAGGACAGAAATCAGCCCCAGCATTTT
TRBV2	TRBJ1-1	-	-	CASSERVTEAFF	TGTGCCAGCAGTGAACGGGTGACTGAAGCTTTCTTT
TRBV2	TRBJ1-5	-	-	CASSERRQSNQPQHF	TGTGCCAGCAGTGAACGGAGACAGAGCAATCAGCCCCAGCATTTT
TRBV13	TRBJ2-1	TRBD2	-	CASSSLGTSGANEQFF	TGTGCCAGCAGTTCCCTTGGGACTAGCGGTGCCAATGAGCAGTTCTTC
TRBV19	TRBJ2-7	TRBD2	-	CASRGIREGPHEQYF	TGTGCCAGTAGGGGTATTCGGGAGGGCCCCCACGAGCAGTACTTC
TRBV4-2	TRBJ1-2	TRBD1	-	CASSRLGTGADGYTF	TGTGCCAGCAGCCGGTTGGGGACAGGGGCTGATGGCTACACCTTC
TRBV28	TRBJ1-5	TRBD1	-	CASSLTGTGNQPQHF	TGTGCCAGCAGCCTCACCGGGACAGGAAATCAGCCCCAGCATTTT
TRBV27	TRBJ1-4	TRBD1	-	CASSLERTGREKLFF	TGTGCCAGCAGTTTAGAGAGGACAGGCCGGGAAAAACTGTTTTTT
TRBV7-9	TRBJ2-3	TRBD2	-	CASSLPPRLAGRTDTQYF	TGTGCCAGCAGCTTACCCCCACGGCTAGCGGGGCGCACAGATACGCAGTATTTT
TRBV6-5	TRBJ2-2	-	-	CASRDTGMDTGELFF	TGTGCCAGCAGAGACACAGGGATGGACACCGGGGAGCTGTTTTTT
TRBV4-2	TRBJ1-6	TRBD1	few	CASSQAEGQPPNSPLHF	TGTGCCAGCAGCCAAGCAGAGGGACAGCCGCCCAATTCACCCCTCCACTTT
TRBV12-3/TRBV12-4	TRBJ2-1	-	-	CASRSAGTEQFF	TGTGCCAGCAGATCAGCCGGGACAGAGCAGTTCTTC
TRBV14	TRBJ1-2	TRBD1	-	CASSQWTGTNYGYTF	TGTGCCAGCAGCCAGTGGACAGGTACTAACTATGGCTACACCTTC
TRBV19	TRBJ2-7	-	-	CASSIADREQYF	TGTGCCAGTAGTATAGCTGACAGGGAGCAGTACTTC
TRBV27	TRBJ2-5	-	once	CASKMTGRRETQYF	TGTGCCAGCAAAATGACAGGTCGGAGAGAGACCCAGTACTTC
TRBV19	TRBJ1-5	-	-	CASSIDLYRDFSNQPQHF	TGTGCCAGTAGTATAGACCTTTACAGGGATTTTAGCAATCAGCCCCAGCATTTT
TRBV10-2	TRBJ1-5	-	-	CASSESTEGNQPQHF	TGCGCCAGCAGTGAGTCGACGGAGGGCAATCAGCCCCAGCATTTT
TRBV14	TRBJ1-1	-	-	CASSQDFGGVGAFF	TGTGCCAGCAGCCAAGATTTCGGGGGGGTTGGAGCTTTCTTT
TRBV28	TRBJ1-4	-	-	CASSLGRNEKLFF	TGTGCCAGCAGTTTGGGGAGAAATGAAAAACTGTTTTTT
TRBV4-2	TRBJ2-1	TRBD2	-	CASSQDWGLSGGRDNEQFF	TGTGCCAGCAGCCAAGACTGGGGACTTAGCGGGGGTCGGGACAATGAGCAGTTCTTC